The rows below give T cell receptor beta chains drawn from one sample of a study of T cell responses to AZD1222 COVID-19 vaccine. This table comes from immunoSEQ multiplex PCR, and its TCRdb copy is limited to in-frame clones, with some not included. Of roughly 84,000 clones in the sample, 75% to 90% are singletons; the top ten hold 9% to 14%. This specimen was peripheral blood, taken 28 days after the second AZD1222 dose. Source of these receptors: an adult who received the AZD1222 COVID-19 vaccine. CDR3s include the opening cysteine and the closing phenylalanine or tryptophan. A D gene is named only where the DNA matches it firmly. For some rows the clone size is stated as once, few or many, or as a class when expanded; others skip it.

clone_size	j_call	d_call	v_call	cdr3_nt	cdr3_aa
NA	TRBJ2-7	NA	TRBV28	TGTGCCTCCCGCGGTGGGTCCGATTACGAGCAGTACTTC	CASRGGSDYEQYF
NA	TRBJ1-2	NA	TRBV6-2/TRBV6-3	TGTGCCAGCAGCCCTACCTACGGGACGGAATATAACTATGGCTACACCTTC	CASSPTYGTEYNYGYTF
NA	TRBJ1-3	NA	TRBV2	TGTGCCAGCAGTGAAGCGCTTCGGCCCACGCCTGGAAACACCATATATTTT	CASSEALRPTPGNTIYF
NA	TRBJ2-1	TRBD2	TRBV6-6	TGTGCCAGCAGTCCCCTGCGAAGGACTAGCGGGACATACAATGAGCAGTTCTTC	CASSPLRRTSGTYNEQFF
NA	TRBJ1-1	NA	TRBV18	TGTGCCAGCTCACCACCGGGTGGAGCAGTAAACACTGAAGCTTTCTTT	CASSPPGGAVNTEAFF
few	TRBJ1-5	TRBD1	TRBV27	TGTGCCAGCAGTTTTGGGACAGGCCTAAATCAGCCCCAGCATTTT	CASSFGTGLNQPQHF
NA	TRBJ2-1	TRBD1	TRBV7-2	TGTGCCAGCAGCTTTCGGGCAGGGGGCGTTGAGCAGTTCTTC	CASSFRAGGVEQFF
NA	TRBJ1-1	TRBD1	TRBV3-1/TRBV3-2	TGTGCCAGCAGCCCCGTCCCGGGACAGGTAACTGAAGCTTTCTTT	CASSPVPGQVTEAFF
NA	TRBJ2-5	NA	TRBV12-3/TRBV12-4	TGTGCCAGCAGTTTAGGCAGTCAAGAGACCCAGTACTTC	CASSLGSQETQYF
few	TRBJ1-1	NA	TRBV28	TGTGCCAGCAGTTCCCTCTCTTGGGGCACGAACACTGAAGCTTTCTTT	CASSSLSWGTNTEAFF
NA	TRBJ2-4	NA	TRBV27	TGTGCCAGCAGTTTACTCGGGGCCAAAAACATTCAGTACTTC	CASSLLGAKNIQYF
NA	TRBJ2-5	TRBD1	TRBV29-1	TGCAGCGTTGAAAGGAGGGACAGGGCCGAGACCCAGTACTTC	CSVERRDRAETQYF
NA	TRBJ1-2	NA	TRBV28	TGTGCCAGCAGTTTTGCATCCTGGGGGAAGGATGGCTACACCTTC	CASSFASWGKDGYTF
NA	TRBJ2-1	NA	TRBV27	TGTGCCAGCAGTTTCCGGGAACCCTACAATGAGCAGTTCTTC	CASSFREPYNEQFF
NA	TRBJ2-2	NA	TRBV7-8	TGTGCCAGCAGGATGTCCAGTGATACCGGGGAGCTGTTTTTT	CASRMSSDTGELFF
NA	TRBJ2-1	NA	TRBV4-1	TGCGCCAGCAGCCAAGCGCTAGTTAGCTCCTACAATGAGCAGTTCTTC	CASSQALVSSYNEQFF
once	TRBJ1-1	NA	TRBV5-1	TGCGCCAGCAGCTCCGGGGTAAGAAACACTGAAGCTTTCTTT	CASSSGVRNTEAFF
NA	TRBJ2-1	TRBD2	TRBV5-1	TGCGCCAGCAGCTGGCCGGGACTAGCTTCCAATGAGCAGTTCTTC	CASSWPGLASNEQFF
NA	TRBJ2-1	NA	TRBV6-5	TGTGCCAGCAGTTACTCGGAGGGTATGGTTTCCAATGAGCAGTTCTTC	CASSYSEGMVSNEQFF
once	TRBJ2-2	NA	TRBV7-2	TGTGCCAGCAGCTTAACCACTAGTTCCTCCGCCGGGGAGCTGTTTTTT	CASSLTTSSSAGELFF
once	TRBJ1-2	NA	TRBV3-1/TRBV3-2	TGTGCCAGCAGCCAAGATCGAGTAGATGGCTACACCTTC	CASSQDRVDGYTF
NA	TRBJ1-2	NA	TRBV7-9	TGTGCCAGCAGCTCCCAAGGACTGGTCTATGGCTACACCTTC	CASSSQGLVYGYTF
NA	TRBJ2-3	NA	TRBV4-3	TGCGCCAGCAGCCCCGGGAGTGACACAGATACGCAGTATTTT	CASSPGSDTDTQYF
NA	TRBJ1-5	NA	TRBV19	TGTGCCAGTAGTATCTCGAATAGCAATCAGCCCCAGCATTTT	CASSISNSNQPQHF
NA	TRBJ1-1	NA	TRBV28	TGTGCCAGCAGTTTAGCCAGGGGCGGCACTGAAGCTTTCTTT	CASSLARGGTEAFF
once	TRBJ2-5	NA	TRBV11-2	TGTGCCAGCAGCTTAGCTTCTACGGGGTCATGGGAGACCCAGTACTTC	CASSLASTGSWETQYF
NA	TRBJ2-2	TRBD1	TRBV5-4	TGTGCCAGCAGCTTGGACCAGGGGGCCGGGGAGCTGTTTTTT	CASSLDQGAGELFF
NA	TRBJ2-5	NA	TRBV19	TGTGCCAGTAGTATCCAGGCCGGTGGGGGCCAAGAGACCCAGTACTTC	CASSIQAGGGQETQYF
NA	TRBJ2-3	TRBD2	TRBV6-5	TGTGCCACCATGCGGGGGAGCACAGATACGCAGTATTTT	CATMRGSTDTQYF
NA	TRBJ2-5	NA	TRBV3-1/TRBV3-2	TGTGCCAGCAGCCAAGATCGGCAGCTCGAGACCCAGTACTTC	CASSQDRQLETQYF
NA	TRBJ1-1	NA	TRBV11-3	TGTGCCAGCAGCTTAGACAGGGTCGTGAACACTGAAGCTTTCTTT	CASSLDRVVNTEAFF
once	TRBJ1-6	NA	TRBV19	TGTGCCAGTAGTCTCGTCGGAAGCTCCTATAATTCACCCCTCCACTTT	CASSLVGSSYNSPLHF
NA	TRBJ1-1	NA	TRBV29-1	TGCAGCGGGACGGTAAACACTGAAGCTTTCTTT	CSGTVNTEAFF